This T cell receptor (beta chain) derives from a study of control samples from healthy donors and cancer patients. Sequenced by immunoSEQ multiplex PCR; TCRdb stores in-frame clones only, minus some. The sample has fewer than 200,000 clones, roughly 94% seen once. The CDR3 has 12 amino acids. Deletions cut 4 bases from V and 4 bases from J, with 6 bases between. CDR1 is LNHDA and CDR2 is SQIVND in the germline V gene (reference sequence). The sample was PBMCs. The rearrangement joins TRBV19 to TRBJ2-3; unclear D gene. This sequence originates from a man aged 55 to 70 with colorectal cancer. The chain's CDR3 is CASSTDSDTQYF. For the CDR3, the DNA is TGTGCCAGTAGTACCGATTCAGATACGCAGTATTTT.